Described below is a single TCR beta chain sequence and its context. No antigen is known for it. V lost 5 bases to trimming and J lost 7 bases; unmatched junction nucleotides: 11. This CDR3 is built from 14 residues. The germline CDR1 and CDR2 sequences are KGHSH and LQKENI. The repertoire was sequenced with immunoSEQ multiplex PCR; TCRdb's copy has only in-frame clones and lacks some. The table includes some 2,400,000 clones, about 94% detected once. The sample originates from a study of shared clonotypes between healthy human individuals. Study results and limitations: Depth was large, yet rarefaction showed that sorted-subset sequencing was incomplete.

The source of this sequence is a man younger than 35 in good health. The sample taken for sequencing was naive CD4+ T cells sorted from blood. Subset specified: CD45RA+ positively selected. V gene TRBV18 combines with J gene TRBJ2-7; the match to TRBD2 covers 7 bases. CDR3 sequence (DNA): TGTGCCAGCTCAAGAGGCAGGGACTACGAGGAGCAGTACTTC. Residues: CASSRGRDYEEQYF.